This TCR beta chain originates from a study of naive and memory T cell subsets. The CDR3 extends over 11 amino acids. The V segment lost 8 bases and the J segment 7 bases; nucleotides outside the gene matches: 1. Per the germline V gene, CDR1 is GTSNPN and CDR2 is SVGIG (reference sequence). To note about this clonotype: No antigen is known for it.

After the first PCR, alpha and beta chain libraries were processed separately. After CD4 positive bead selection, the CD4-negative fraction gave CD8 T cells. The beta constant-region primer was an equimolar mix of two oligonucleotides covering TRBC1 and TRBC2. Four rounds of PCR amplified the ligated cDNA using nested alpha and beta constant-region primers plus SP2. TCRdb reanalysed the UMI-ligation and nested PCR reads using MiXCR and keeps one entry per CDR3 protein. The sample has some 80,000 distinct CDR3 sequences, around 9% seen once. Study-level findings and limits: Over 95% of naive TCR sequences appeared only once, unlike memory subsets. A clonotype means one alpha or beta sequence, not an alpha/beta pair.

The sample comprised naive CD8+ T cells from blood. This TCR was sampled from a human donor in good health. The chain employs TRBV30 and TRBJ2-1, with TRBD2 matching 11 bases. CDR3 sequence reads: CARTSGNEQFF. CDR3 nucleotide sequence: TGTGCCAGGACTAGCGGGAATGAGCAGTTCTTC.